This TCR beta chain came from a study of cytomegalovirus exposure and HLA in healthy donors. Study observations and caveats: Several of the most significant clusters appeared, in a later analysis, to be linked to common viral pathogens.

This CDR3 spans 15 amino acids. Trimming removed 0 bases from V and 2 bases from J; junction bases left unmatched: 2. Germline CDR1 SGDLS, CDR2 YYNGEE. In the PCR, 60 Vbeta and 13 Jbeta primers were used. This table comes from immunoSEQ multiplex PCR, and its TCRdb copy is limited to in-frame clones, with some not included. Among about 76,000 clones, around four fifths were seen once, and the ten largest hold less than 9.5%. As for this clone: What it binds is not known.

What was sequenced was PBMCs. The V call is TRBV9, the J call TRBJ2-1; 7 nucleotides align to TRBD2. This TCR was sampled from a woman aged 40 to 55 in good health and CMV-seropositive. CDR3 region: CASSVGGGTYNEQFF. The DNA of the CDR3 is TGTGCCAGCAGCGTAGGGGGGGGGACCTACAATGAGCAGTTCTTC.